The entry below gives a single T cell receptor (beta chain) sequence along with its context. The antigen remains unidentified. The entry originates in a study of cytomegalovirus exposure and HLA in healthy donors. With V trimmed by 5 bases and J by 6 bases, 4 bases remained unmatched. This CDR3 contains 14 residues. The germline V gene has CDR1 SGHVS and CDR2 FQNEAQ. Study-wide findings and caveats: In a later analysis, TCR association rates varied by HLA locus: DRB1 most, HLA-C fewest.

The PCR ran on 60 Vbeta and 13 Jbeta primers. Assay: immunoSEQ multiplex PCR; the TCRdb copy retains only in-frame clones and omits some. The table shows about 220,000 clones, with roughly 82% occurring only once. The clonotype originates from a middle-aged woman in good health and CMV-seropositive. This chain links TRBV7-8 with TRBJ2-7; TRBD2 agrees at 13 bases. Material for sequencing was PBMCs. This CDR3 reads CASSRTSGSGEQYF. CDR3 DNA sequence: TGTGCCAGCAGCCGGACTAGCGGGAGTGGCGAGCAGTACTTC.